The 7 T cell receptor beta chains reported below all come from one sample, sequenced in a study of post-analysis software for immune sequencing data. Regarding the study as a whole: In patients, about 5 TRBV segments were more frequent than in controls, with TRBV5-6, TRBV5-1 and TRBV20-1 among them.

No cognate antigen is known for these TCRs. Each TCR beta cDNA library carried unique molecular identifiers. TCRdb reprocessed the PCR reads with MiXCR, giving one entry per CDR3 protein. The table lists about 540,000 distinct CDR3 sequences, 30% to 40% of them singletons. Sequencing used blood. The origin of the receptors is a girl under 18 with multiple sclerosis.

This chain connects TRBV4-1 to TRBJ2-7; no clear D. With 0 bases removed from V and 0 bases from J, the gap between germline ends came to 9 bases. The CDR3 has 15 amino acids. From germline, CDR1 is MGHRA and CDR2 YSYEKL. Written as DNA, the CDR3 is TGCGCCAGCAGCCAAGACCCGATAAGCTCCTACGAGCAGTACTTC. Translated: CASSQDPISSYEQYF.

This clonotype was picked up many times. V usage is TRBV14 and J usage is TRBJ2-7; D remains unclear. Trimming shortened V by 1 base and J by 2 bases, and 3 bases separated the two germline ends. Germline lookup yields CDR1 SGHDN and CDR2 FVKESK. The CDR3 covers 12 residues. For the CDR3, the DNA is TGTGCCAGCAGCCAAGGTACCTACGAGCAGTACTTC. Translated, it gives CASSQGTYEQYF.

The rearrangement uses TRBV7-9 and TRBJ2-4; D ambiguous. The CDR3 is 12 amino acids. Germline V gives CDR1 SEHNR, CDR2 FQNEAQ (reference sequence). The ends were cut back, 4 bases at V and 8 bases at J, with 9 bases in the middle. CDR3 DNA sequence: TGTGCCAGCAGCTCAGACTTAGACATTCAGTACTTC. Translating gives CASSSDLDIQYF.

The chain employs TRBV15 and TRBJ1-5, with TRBD1 matching 9 bases. The CDR3 is made up of 18 amino acids. Trimming removed 0 bases from V and 4 bases from J; junction bases left unmatched: 10. Germline CDR1 reads LNHNV; CDR2 reads YYDKDF (reference sequence). The DNA of the CDR3 is TGTGCCACCAGCAGAGATATGGGTATGGGGACAGGGAATCAGCCCCAGCATTTT. It codes for CATSRDMGMGTGNQPQHF.

The rearrangement uses TRBV5-6 and TRBJ2-5; TRBD2 agrees at 12 bases. The germline V gene encodes CDR1 SGHDT and CDR2 YYEEEE. The CDR3 spans 15 residues. V trimming: 5 bases; J trimming: 1 base; junction bases outside the gene matches: 3. The CDR3 nucleotides read TGTGCCAGCAGAGGACTAGCGGGGCTCCAAGAGACCCAGTACTTC. Residues: CASRGLAGLQETQYF.

The chain links TRBV27 to TRBJ2-6, with D possibly matching TRBD1 (6 bases). V lost 5 bases, J lost 0 bases, and 20 bases lay in between. Germline loops: CDR1 MNHEY, CDR2 SMNVEV (reference sequence). This CDR3 is 19 amino acids long. The CDR3 DNA sequence: TGTGCCAGCAGTCCGACTGGACAGCTGATCCACTCTGGGGCCAACGTCCTGACTTTC. Translated, it gives CASSPTGQLIHSGANVLTF.

The chain combines TRBV20-1 with TRBJ1-1; D is unresolved. The CDR3 is 14 amino acids. The V gene lost 1 base and the J gene lost 0 bases, with 9 bases spanning the gap. CDR1 is DFQATT, CDR2 SNEGSKA, per germline (reference sequence). The CDR3 sequence is CSARAQLMNTEAFF. CDR3 in DNA: TGCAGTGCTAGAGCCCAGCTGATGAACACTGAAGCTTTCTTT.